This T cell receptor (beta chain) is from a study of early T cells in non-severe SARS-CoV-2 infection. Study summary: RNA in bulk from unsorted whole blood was sequenced, and chains were unpaired.

Germline CDR1 MNHEY, CDR2 SVGEGT. The CDR3 is 16 residues long. The ends lost 7 bases at V and 3 bases at J; junction bases unmatched: 15. Attachment of unique molecular identifiers was made to individual cDNA molecules. TCRdb processed the 5' RACE reads anew with MiXCR; each CDR3 protein has one entry. This sample has 20,000 to 30,000 distinct CDR3 sequences, with about 4% found just once. Sequencing used whole blood. This TCR came from an adult who was a healthcare worker with PCR-confirmed SARS-CoV-2 infection or an uninfected control (not recorded which). V usage is TRBV6-2 or TRBV6-3 and J usage is TRBJ2-7, with 7 nucleotides matching TRBD2. CDR3 DNA sequence: TGTGCCAGCAACGGGTTCTCCTCTAGCGGCCGCTACGAGCAGTACTTC. Translating it yields CASNGFSSSGRYEQYF.